This T cell receptor (beta chain) was obtained from a study of cytotoxic CD8 clonotypes in ibrutinib-treated CLL. Study at large: Overall, some 25 responses were partial and 2 complete; following median around 68 months, roughly 15 patients stayed remitted and approximately 12 progressed. Whole-study findings and limits: Circulating CD8+ T-cell counts were tracked by baseline clonality, which exceeded that of age-matched healthy donors.

TCRdb's copy holds only in-frame clones and misses some; the assay was immunoSEQ multiplex PCR. The sample has some 300,000 clones; around four fifths are singletons. This clone was observed a handful of times. Antigen unknown. Germline V gene sequence: CDR1 MNHEY, CDR2 SMNVEV (reference sequence). The ends were cut back, 6 bases at V and 0 bases at J, with 9 bases in the middle. This CDR3 spans 14 amino acids. This TCR was sampled from a human donor with chronic lymphocytic leukemia. The genes are TRBV27 and TRBJ2-1; no reliable D call. The specimen comprised PBMCs, sampled before ibrutinib treatment. CDR3 residues: CASRGFDSYNEQFF. DNA of the CDR3: TGTGCCAGCAGAGGGTTCGACTCCTACAATGAGCAGTTCTTC.